This T cell receptor beta chain was identified in a study of lymphopenia after photon versus proton radiotherapy. Points from the study as a whole: Survival link was tested only in deceased patients; proton benefit remains a possibility. Post-nadir diversity loss with photons came from oligoclonal expansion, particularly CD8+ Temra cells. Proton therapy kept repertoires fairly stable, unlike photons, which gained effector/memory cells. A bigger post-nadir fall in TCR diversity correlated inversely with survival time in deceased patients.

This table comes from immunoSEQ multiplex PCR, and its TCRdb copy is limited to in-frame clones, with some not included. The sample lists 55,000 to 70,000 clones, approximately 90% occurring once. Concerning this clone: Its antigen is unknown.

CDR3 length: 15 residues. Germline V gene data show CDR1 as SGHAT and CDR2 as FQDESV (reference sequence). J lost 6 bases, V lost 5 bases, and 4 bases had no gene match. The chain employs TRBV11-1 and TRBJ2-1, with 13 bases aligning to TRBD2. This TCR was recovered from a woman in her 70s with pancreatic cancer. Sample: peripheral blood, taken from a patient treated with photon-based radiotherapy. CDR3 sequence reads: CASSPGTSGVNEQFF. The CDR3 DNA is TGTGCCAGCAGCCCCGGGACTAGCGGGGTCAATGAGCAGTTCTTC. Complete variable domain (other parts from reference TRBV11-1 and TRBJ2-1): EAEVAQSPRYKITEKSQAVAFWCDPISGHATLYWYRQILGQGPELLVQFQDESVVDDSQLPKDRFSAERLKGVDSTLKIQPAELGDSAMYLCASSPGTSGVNEQFFGPGTRLTVL.